Each of the 3 T cell receptor beta chains below was sequenced from the same sample in a study of Graves' ophthalmopathy and Graves' hyperthyroidism. RNA served as the template for amplifying TCR beta CDR3 regions. RT-PCR with HTBI primers came first, then second-round multiplex PCR. MiXCR, run by TCRdb on the multiplex PCR reads, gives a single entry per CDR3 protein. The table has just over 400,000 distinct CDR3 sequences, more than 20% seen once; the top ten hold roughly 3%. The sample comprised peripheral blood. These receptors all stem from a woman between 18 and 29 years old with stable Graves' hyperthyroidism.

This chain uses TRBV18 with TRBJ2-2; 7 nucleotides match TRBD2. The CDR3 runs 17 residues. CDR1 and CDR2 from the germline V gene are KGHSH and LQKENI. Trimming at V came to 0 bases and at J to 5 bases, leaving 9 bases not matched to a gene. The CDR3 nucleotides are TGTGCCAGCTCACCACCGCCTAGCGGTGAGGGGACCGGGGAGCTGTTTTTT. As protein: CASSPPPSGEGTGELFF.

This clonotype appeared many times. V usage is TRBV28 and J usage is TRBJ2-7, with 7 bases that match TRBD1. V lost 2 bases to trimming and J lost 6 bases; unmatched junction nucleotides: 4. CDR3 length: 13 amino acids. Germline assignment: CDR1 MDHEN and CDR2 SYDVKM. The CDR3 region is CASSLGQEREQYF. CDR3 DNA sequence: TGTGCCAGCAGTTTAGGACAGGAACGCGAGCAGTACTTC.

This clonotype came up many times. The chain links TRBV28 to TRBJ2-7, with 7 bases fitting TRBD2. Per germline, CDR1 MDHEN and CDR2 SYDVKM. The CDR3 sequence is 17 residues long. V lost 4 bases and J lost 2; bases outside the gene matches: 14. The CDR3 DNA reads TGTGCCAGCAGTTCCCCTATGTGGGCTAGCGGAACCTACGAGCAGTACTTC. Amino acid sequence: CASSSPMWASGTYEQYF.